A selection of T cell receptor beta chains follows, all from one sample in a study of T cells in pancreatic ductal adenocarcinoma. The data were produced by immunoSEQ multiplex PCR, yet TCRdb's version contains in-frame clones alone and is incomplete. The data show roughly 100,000 clones, with around 96% seen just once and less than 4% held by the top ten. Input material: PBMCs. These receptors were taken from a human donor with pancreatic ductal adenocarcinoma. The conserved cysteine and the conserved F or W are not part of the CDR3 here. Part of the rows lack a size; the others show once, few, many or a class for expanded clones.

clone size | J gene | V gene | CDR3 protein
once | TRBJ2-3 | TRBV7-9 | ASSLVRDTLVDTQY
- | TRBJ2-1 | TRBV4-1 | ASSRSGGPFNEQF
- | TRBJ2-2 | TRBV2 | ASGLRIAPNTGELF
- | TRBJ2-7 | TRBV25-1 | ASTGGYTTYEQY
- | TRBJ2-3 | TRBV13 | ASSLGASGSSGTDTQY
- | TRBJ2-2 | TRBV5-1 | ASSSESATGELF
- | TRBJ2-3 | TRBV28 | ASPTSGRPDTQY
- | TRBJ2-7 | TRBV27 | ASTSGSYEQY
- | TRBJ2-1 | TRBV9 | ASTPGEGGGYNEQF
- | TRBJ2-1 | TRBV29-1 | SVEGREGYNEQF
- | TRBJ1-2 | TRBV10-2 | ASSEIRGPRYGYT
- | TRBJ2-7 | TRBV4-1 | ASSPLAGGPHEQY
- | TRBJ2-7 | TRBV5-1 | ASSPTGGADWEQY
- | TRBJ2-2 | TRBV18 | ASSPTSTTTAGELF
- | TRBJ2-1 | TRBV9 | ASSVGGPAYNEQF
- | TRBJ2-1 | TRBV7-3 | ASSLTGLAGPGNEQF
- | TRBJ2-5 | TRBV6-1 | ASSAQREARGKETQY
- | TRBJ2-7 | TRBV9 | ASSVGGNNYEQY
- | TRBJ2-7 | TRBV5-1 | ASSTSGSTYEQY
- | TRBJ2-7 | TRBV7-9 | ASSGGTLAYEQY
- | TRBJ2-3 | TRBV7-9 | ASSLGTTEGDTQY
- | TRBJ2-3 | TRBV10-3 | AISEGGRGTDTQY
few | TRBJ1-1 | TRBV5-4 | ASSLVRTTEAF
- | TRBJ2-2 | TRBV4-2 | ASSQGYRGEGELF
- | TRBJ2-7 | TRBV5-1 | ASSFGLAGASYEQY
- | TRBJ2-7 | TRBV5-1 | ATHVRDTAYEQY
- | TRBJ2-3 | TRBV7-2 | ASSSPPSRQGTDTQY
- | TRBJ1-2 | TRBV7-3 | ASSLLGGVSSNYGYT
- | TRBJ1-2 | TRBV30 | AWRGQGGLYGYT
- | TRBJ2-1 | TRBV6-1 | ASSEGLAGRRNEQF
- | TRBJ2-5 | TRBV5-8 | ASSLGGLYQETQY
- | TRBJ1-5 | TRBV19 | ASSIPGTDQYSNQPQH
- | TRBJ2-7 | TRBV19 | ASSLVGGDPYEQY
- | TRBJ1-1 | TRBV6-1 | ASTRDRGDTEAF
- | TRBJ2-7 | TRBV18 | ASSPGGGQY
- | TRBJ2-2 | TRBV18 | ASSRTNTGELF
once | TRBJ1-3 | TRBV30 | ARDSDLGNTIY
- | TRBJ2-3 | TRBV10-1 | ASSEPRAGGSADTQY
- | TRBJ2-1 | TRBV7-8 | ASSITRTNEQF
- | TRBJ2-1 | TRBV5-1 | ASSAAEYNEQF
- | TRBJ2-3 | TRBV28 | ASSDRSGSRVRDTQY